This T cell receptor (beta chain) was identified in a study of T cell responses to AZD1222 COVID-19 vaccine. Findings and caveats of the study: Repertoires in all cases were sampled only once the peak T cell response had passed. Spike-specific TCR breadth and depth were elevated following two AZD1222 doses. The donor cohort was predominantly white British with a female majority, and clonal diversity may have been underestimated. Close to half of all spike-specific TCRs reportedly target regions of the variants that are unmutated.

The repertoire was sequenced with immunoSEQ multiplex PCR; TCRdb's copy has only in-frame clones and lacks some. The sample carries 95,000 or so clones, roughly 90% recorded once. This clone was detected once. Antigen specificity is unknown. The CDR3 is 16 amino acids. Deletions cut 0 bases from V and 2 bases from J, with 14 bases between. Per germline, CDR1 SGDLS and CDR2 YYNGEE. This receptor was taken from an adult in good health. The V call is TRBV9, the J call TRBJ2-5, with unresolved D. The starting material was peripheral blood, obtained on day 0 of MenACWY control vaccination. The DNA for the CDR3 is TGTGCCAGCAGCGTAGCCATCCACCAAGGTCAAGAGACCCAGTACTTC. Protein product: CASSVAIHQGQETQYF.